Many counts were recorded for the clone carrying this TCR beta chain. The data derive from a study of early T cells in non-severe SARS-CoV-2 infection. Background on the study: Sequencing of unsorted whole blood was done on bulk RNA, leaving chains unpaired.

The library protocol tagged individual cDNA molecules with unique molecular identifiers. TCRdb redid the calling of the 5' RACE reads with MiXCR, one entry per CDR3 protein. This sample has around 26,000 distinct CDR3 sequences, with 4% to 5.5% found just once. The source material was whole blood. The receptor was derived from an adult who was a healthcare worker with PCR-confirmed SARS-CoV-2 infection or an uninfected control (not recorded which).

This CDR3 reads CSVMDRATNEKLFF. In DNA, the CDR3 is TGCAGCGTTATGGACAGGGCAACTAATGAAAAACTGTTTTTT. This sequence joins TRBV29-1 and TRBJ1-4; TRBD1 matches 8 bases. CDR1 is SQVTM, CDR2 ANQGSEA, per germline. The CDR3 extends over 14 amino acids. V lost 5 bases and J lost 0; bases outside the gene matches: 2.